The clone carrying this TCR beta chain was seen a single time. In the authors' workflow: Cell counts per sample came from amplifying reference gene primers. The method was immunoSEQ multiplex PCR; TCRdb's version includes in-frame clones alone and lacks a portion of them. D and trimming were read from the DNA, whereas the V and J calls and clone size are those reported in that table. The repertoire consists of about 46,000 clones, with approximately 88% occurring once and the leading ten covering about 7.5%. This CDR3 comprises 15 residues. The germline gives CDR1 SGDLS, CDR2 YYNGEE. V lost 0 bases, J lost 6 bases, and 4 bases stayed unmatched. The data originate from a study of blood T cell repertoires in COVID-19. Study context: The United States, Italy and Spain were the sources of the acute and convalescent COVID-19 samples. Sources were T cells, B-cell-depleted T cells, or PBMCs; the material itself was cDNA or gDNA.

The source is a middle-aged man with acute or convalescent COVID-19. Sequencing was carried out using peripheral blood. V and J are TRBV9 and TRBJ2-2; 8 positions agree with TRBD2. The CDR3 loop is CASSVDLREAGELFF. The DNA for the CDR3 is TGTGCCAGCAGCGTAGATCTGCGGGAGGCCGGGGAGCTGTTTTTT. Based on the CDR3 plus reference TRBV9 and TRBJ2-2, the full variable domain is DSGVTQTPKHLITATGQRVTLRCSPRSGDLSVYWYQQSLDQGLQFLIQYYNGEERAKGNILERFSAQQFPDLHSELNLSSLELGDSALYFCASSVDLREAGELFFGEGSRLTVL.